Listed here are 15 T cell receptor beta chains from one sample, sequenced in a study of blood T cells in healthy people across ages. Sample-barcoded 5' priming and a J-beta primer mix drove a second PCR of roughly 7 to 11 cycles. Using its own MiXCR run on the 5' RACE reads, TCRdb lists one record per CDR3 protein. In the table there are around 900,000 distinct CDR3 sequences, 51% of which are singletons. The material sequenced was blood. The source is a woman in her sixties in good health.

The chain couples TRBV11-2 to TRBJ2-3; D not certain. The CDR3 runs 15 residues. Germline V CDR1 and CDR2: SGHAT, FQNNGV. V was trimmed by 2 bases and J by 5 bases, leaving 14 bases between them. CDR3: CASSLYLSVVDTQYF. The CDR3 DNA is TGTGCCAGCAGCTTATACCTCAGCGTCGTAGATACGCAGTATTTT. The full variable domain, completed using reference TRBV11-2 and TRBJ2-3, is EAGVAQSPRYKIIEKRQSVAFWCNPISGHATLYWYQQILGQGPKLLIQFQNNGVVDDSQLPKDRFSAERLKGVDSTLKIQPAKLEDSAVYLCASSLYLSVVDTQYFGPGTRLTVL.

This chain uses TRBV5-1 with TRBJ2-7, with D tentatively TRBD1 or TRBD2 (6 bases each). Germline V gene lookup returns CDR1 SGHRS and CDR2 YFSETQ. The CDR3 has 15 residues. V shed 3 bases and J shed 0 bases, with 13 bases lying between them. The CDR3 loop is CASSWGAESSYEQYF. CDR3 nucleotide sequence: TGCGCCAGCAGCTGGGGGGCAGAGAGCTCCTACGAGCAGTACTTC.

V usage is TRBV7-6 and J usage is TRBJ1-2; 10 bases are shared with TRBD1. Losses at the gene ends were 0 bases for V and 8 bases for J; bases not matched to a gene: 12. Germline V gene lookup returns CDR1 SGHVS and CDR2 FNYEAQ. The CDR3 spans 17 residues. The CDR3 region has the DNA TGTGCCAGCAGCTTAGCGATTTCAGCGACAGGGGGCAAAGGCTACACCTTC. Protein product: CASSLAISATGGKGYTF.

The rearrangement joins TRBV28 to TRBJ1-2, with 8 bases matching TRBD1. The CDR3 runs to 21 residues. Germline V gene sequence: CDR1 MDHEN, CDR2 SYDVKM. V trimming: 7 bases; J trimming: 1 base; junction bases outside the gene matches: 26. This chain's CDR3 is CASTLPGGESKSRHLNYGYTF. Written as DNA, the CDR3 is TGTGCCAGCACACTCCCAGGGGGCGAAAGCAAGAGCCGACACCTTAACTATGGCTACACCTTC.

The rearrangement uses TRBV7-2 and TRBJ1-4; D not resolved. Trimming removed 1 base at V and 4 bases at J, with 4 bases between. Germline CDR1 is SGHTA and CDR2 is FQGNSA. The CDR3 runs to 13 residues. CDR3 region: CASSLVINEKLFF. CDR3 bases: TGTGCCAGCAGCTTAGTCATTAATGAAAAACTGTTTTTT. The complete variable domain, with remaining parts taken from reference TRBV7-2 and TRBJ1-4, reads GAGVSQSPSNKVTEKGKDVELRCDPISGHTALYWYRQSLGQGLEFLIYFQGNSAPDKSGLPSDRFSAERTGGSVSTLTIQRTQQEDSAVYLCASSLVINEKLFFGSGTQLSVL.

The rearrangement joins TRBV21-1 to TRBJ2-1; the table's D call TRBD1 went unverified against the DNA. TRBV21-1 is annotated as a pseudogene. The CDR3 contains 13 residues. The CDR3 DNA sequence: TGTGCCAGCAGCAATACCCCGGTGCATGAGCAGTTCTTC. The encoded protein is CASSNTPVHEQFF.

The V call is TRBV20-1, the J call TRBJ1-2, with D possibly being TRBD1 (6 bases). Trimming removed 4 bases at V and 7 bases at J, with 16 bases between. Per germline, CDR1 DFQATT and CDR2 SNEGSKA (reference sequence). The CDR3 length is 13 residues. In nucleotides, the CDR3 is TGCAGTGCTACCCTGGGAGGGGGGTTTGGCTACACCTTC. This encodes CSATLGGGFGYTF.

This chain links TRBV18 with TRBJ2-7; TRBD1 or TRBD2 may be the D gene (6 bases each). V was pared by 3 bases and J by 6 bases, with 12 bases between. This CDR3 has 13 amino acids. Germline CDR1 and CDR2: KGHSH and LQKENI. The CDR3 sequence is CASSPGGESEQYF. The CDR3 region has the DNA TGTGCCAGCTCACCCGGGGGCGAGAGCGAGCAGTACTTC.

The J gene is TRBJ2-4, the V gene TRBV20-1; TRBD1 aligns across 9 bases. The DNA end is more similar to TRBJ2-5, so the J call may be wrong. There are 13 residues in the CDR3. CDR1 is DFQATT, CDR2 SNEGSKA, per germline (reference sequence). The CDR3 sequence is CSAERQGVGTQYF. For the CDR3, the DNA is TGCAGTGCCGAGCGACAGGGGGTCGGGACCCAGTACTTC.

CDR3 DNA: TGTGCCAGCAGAATAGCGGGAGGGTTTCTCAATCCAGATACGCAGTATTTT. Translated: CASRIAGGFLNPDTQYF. The chain couples TRBV2 to TRBJ2-3, with 11 bases identical to TRBD2. CDR3 length: 17 residues. J gave up 4 bases and V 6 bases, and 12 bases lay outside the gene matches. CDR1 is SNHLY, CDR2 FYNNEI, per germline.

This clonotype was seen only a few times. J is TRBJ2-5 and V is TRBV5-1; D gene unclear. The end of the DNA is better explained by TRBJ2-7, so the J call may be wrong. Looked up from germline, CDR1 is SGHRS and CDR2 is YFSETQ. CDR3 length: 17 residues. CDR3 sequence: CASSLYNYRLAYYEQYF. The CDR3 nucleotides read TGCGCCAGCAGCTTGTATAATTATCGGTTAGCTTACTACGAGCAGTACTTC.

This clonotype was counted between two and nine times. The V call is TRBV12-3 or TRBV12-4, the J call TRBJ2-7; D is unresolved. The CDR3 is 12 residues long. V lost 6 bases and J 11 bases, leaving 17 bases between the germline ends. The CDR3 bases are TGTGCCAGCAGAGGAGATCTGTCTGGGGAGTACTTC. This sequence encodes CASRGDLSGEYF.

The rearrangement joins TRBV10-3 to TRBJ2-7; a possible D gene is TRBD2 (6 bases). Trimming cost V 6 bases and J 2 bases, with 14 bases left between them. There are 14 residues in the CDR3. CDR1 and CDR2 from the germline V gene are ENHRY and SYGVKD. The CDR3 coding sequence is TGTGCCATCAGCGCGGGGCAGGGCGCCTACGAGCAGTACTTC. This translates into CAISAGQGAYEQYF.

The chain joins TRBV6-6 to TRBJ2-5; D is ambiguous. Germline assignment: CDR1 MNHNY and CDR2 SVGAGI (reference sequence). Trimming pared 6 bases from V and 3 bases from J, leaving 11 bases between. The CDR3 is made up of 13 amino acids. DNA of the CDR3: TGTGCCAGCAGATGGACGGCTGAAGAGACCCAGTACTTC. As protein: CASRWTAEETQYF.

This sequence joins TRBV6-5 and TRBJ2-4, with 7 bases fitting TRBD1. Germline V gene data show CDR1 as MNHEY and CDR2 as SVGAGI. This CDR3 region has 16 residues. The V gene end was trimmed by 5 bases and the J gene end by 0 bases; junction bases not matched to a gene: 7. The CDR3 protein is CASSRDRDGAKNIQYF. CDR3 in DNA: TGTGCCAGCAGTCGAGACAGGGACGGAGCCAAAAACATTCAGTACTTC.